These 3 T cell receptor beta chains share one sample of origin, sequenced in a study of blood T cells in healthy people across ages. The authors ran a second PCR of roughly 6 to 12 cycles using a sample-barcoded 5' primer and a J-beta primer mix. TCRdb re-derived calls from the 5' RACE reads in MiXCR, one entry per CDR3 protein. The sample carries about 780,000 distinct CDR3 sequences, roughly 24% recorded once. These data were also filed under a second study, of T cells of mothers and their children.

Sequenced material: blood. All receptors come from a boy under 18 in good health.

This clonotype was seen at least ten times. The chain links TRBV5-1 to TRBJ1-4; D uncertain. The length of the CDR3 is 15 residues. Trimming removed 1 base at V and 4 bases at J, with 11 bases between. Germline V gene sequence: CDR1 SGHRS, CDR2 YFSETQ. For the CDR3, the DNA is TGCGCCAGCAGCTTGATGGGAACTGGTAATGAAAAACTGTTTTTT. It specifies CASSLMGTGNEKLFF.

This clonotype has a handful of counts. The chain recombines TRBV9 with TRBJ1-2; D is perhaps TRBD1 (5 bases). The CDR3 runs to 12 residues. The germline CDR1 and CDR2 sequences are SGDLS and YYNGEE. Trimming stripped 5 bases from V and 6 bases from J, with 11 bases between. The CDR3 DNA reads as TGTGCCAGCAGGCCCTCGGGGGATGGCTACACCTTC. Translated: CASRPSGDGYTF. Together with reference TRBV9 and TRBJ1-2, the CDR3 gives the full variable domain: DSGVTQTPKHLITATGQRVTLRCSPRSGDLSVYWYQQSLDQGLQFLIQYYNGEERAKGNILERFSAQQFPDLHSELNLSSLELGDSALYFCASRPSGDGYTFGSGTRLTVV.

The rearrangement uses TRBV13 and TRBJ1-4; D gene ambiguous. The germline V and J ends were trimmed by 5 bases and 4 bases, with 11 bases remaining between them. CDR3 size: 14 residues. Germline V gene sequence: CDR1 PRHDT, CDR2 FYEKMQ (reference sequence). In nucleotides, the CDR3 is TGTGCCAGCAGCCAGCAGGACTTTAATGAAAAACTGTTTTTT. Translated, it gives CASSQQDFNEKLFF.